Listed here are 12 T cell receptor beta chains from one sample, sequenced in a study of spatial heterogeneity in lung cancer. TCRdb re-called the 5' RACE reads with MiXCR, one entry per CDR3 protein. The data contain under 11,000 distinct CDR3 sequences, approximately 3.5% of them singletons. Time point indicated: sample taken at primary tumor resection. Material for sequencing was whole RNA from tumor, nontumor lung or frozen PBMC, left unsorted. The sample consisted of PBMCs, taken at surgery. The receptors shown here come from a female donor with early-stage non-small cell lung cancer.

This clonotype has a count of ten or more. The size of this beta chain means little, since it is a stray read in a library made for alpha chains. The chain is built from TRBV7-8 and TRBJ2-3, with D maybe TRBD2 (7 bases). This CDR3 spans 16 amino acids. Trimming took off 2 bases at V and 2 bases at J, with 14 bases between the two ends. CDR1 and CDR2 (germline): SGHVS, FQNEAQ. As DNA, the CDR3 is TGTGCCAGCAGCTTATCTTCGGGGGGCCACACAGATACGCAGTATTTT. Residues: CASSLSSGGHTDTQYF.

This clonotype has a count of ten or more. For a library built for alpha chains, this beta chain is a stray read; little rests on its size. V gene TRBV6-2 or TRBV6-3 combines with J gene TRBJ2-7, with D perhaps TRBD1 (6 bases). The CDR3 has 13 residues. Germline CDR1 and CDR2: MNHEY and SVGEGT. V lost 5 bases, J lost 4 bases, and 12 bases lay in between. The CDR3 DNA follows: TGTGCCAGCAGTCCCCGGACAGATTACGAGCAGTACTTC. Translating gives CASSPRTDYEQYF.

This clonotype was seen ten or more times. Because the library targeted alpha chains, this beta chain is an off-target read whose size means little. The gene calls are TRBV7-2 and TRBJ2-5, with 11 nucleotides matching TRBD2. The CDR3 loop spans 15 amino acids. Germline CDR1 reads SGHTA; CDR2 reads FQGNSA. Losses at the gene ends were 4 bases for V and 5 bases for J; bases not matched to a gene: 6. CDR3 region: CASSSLAGGAETQYF. Here the CDR3 DNA reads TGTGCCAGCAGCTCTCTAGCGGGGGGAGCGGAGACCCAGTACTTC.

This clonotype was counted many times. This beta chain was picked up by a library intended for alpha chains and is off target, so its count carries little meaning. V gene TRBV28 combines with J gene TRBJ2-5; D is ambiguous. The V gene lost 3 bases and the J gene lost 7 bases, with 6 bases spanning the gap. The CDR3 totals 11 residues. Germline CDR1 is MDHEN and CDR2 is SYDVKM. CDR3 DNA: TGTGCCAGCAGTTTGGCAGGGACCCAGTACTTC. As protein: CASSLAGTQYF.

This clonotype was observed a few times. This beta chain came through as a stray read in a library set up for alpha chains, and its size says little. The chain joins TRBV6-5 to TRBJ2-7; no firm D call. V was shortened by 5 bases and J by 2 bases, with 10 bases between the two germline ends. This CDR3 contains 13 residues. The germline V gene has CDR1 MNHEY and CDR2 SVGAGI. This chain's CDR3 is CASSRLKAYEQYF. The CDR3 DNA reads TGTGCCAGCAGTCGGCTAAAAGCCTACGAGCAGTACTTC.

The table lists this clonotype with many counts. Because this beta chain is a stray read in a library intended to capture alpha chains, its abundance should not be given much weight. The rearrangement joins TRBV23-1 to TRBJ1-4; weak D call: TRBD1 (6 bases). TRBV23-1 is noted as an ORF with a role that remains uncertain. V was cut by 1 base and J by 5 bases, with 20 bases left in between. CDR3 length equals 18 residues. As DNA, the CDR3 is TGCGCCAGCAGTCAATGCCCCTGGACAGAGACGAAGAATGAAAAACTGTTTTTT. Protein sequence: CASSQCPWTETKNEKLFF.

Of note for this clonotype: Found in a library prepared for alpha chains, this beta chain is an off-target read, and its abundance has little meaning. In DNA, the CDR3 is TGCAGTGCTAGAATTGGTGAGACCCAGTACTTC. Translation gives CSARIGETQYF. This sequence joins TRBV20-1 and TRBJ2-5, with D unresolved. Germline values: CDR1 DFQATT, CDR2 SNEGSKA (reference sequence). CDR3 length equals 11 residues. Trimming left V 2 bases short and J 5 bases short, with 6 bases between.

This clonotype was observed many times. Because this beta chain is a stray read in a library intended to capture alpha chains, its abundance should not be given much weight. The V gene is TRBV4-3, the J gene TRBJ2-1, with 10 bases matching TRBD2. V was pared by 5 bases and J by 0 bases, with 1 base of the junction left unmatched. The CDR3 covers 15 residues. Germline lookup yields CDR1 LGHNA and CDR2 YSLEER. Written as DNA, the CDR3 is TGCGCCAGCAGCTCTAGCGGGAGCTCCTACAATGAGCAGTTCTTC. Its protein is CASSSSGSSYNEQFF.

This clonotype showed up just a few times. Found in a library prepared for alpha chains, this beta chain is an off-target read, and its abundance has little meaning. V usage is TRBV7-6 and J usage is TRBJ2-5, with a tentative D call TRBD2 (5 bases). Germline CDR1 is SGHVS and CDR2 is FNYEAQ. Trimming shortened V by 5 bases and J by 2 bases, and 15 bases separated the two germline ends. CDR3 length equals 15 residues. DNA for the CDR3: TGTGCCAGCAGCCCAGGCTCCCTAGCACAAGAGACCCAGTACTTC. It encodes CASSPGSLAQETQYF.

This clonotype was seen repeatedly, ten times or more. Being off target in a library aimed at alpha chains, this beta chain has a size of little meaning. This sequence joins TRBV6-6 and TRBJ1-4; 7 bases line up with TRBD1. The germline gives CDR1 MNHNY, CDR2 SVGAGI (reference sequence). Germline trimming cut 10 bases from V and 14 bases from J; bases unmatched to any gene: 7. This CDR3 comprises 10 residues. CDR3 coding DNA: TGTGCCACAAAACAGGGGTGGCTGTTTTTT. As protein: CATKQGWLFF.

This clonotype was seen many times. Found in a library prepared for alpha chains, this beta chain is an off-target read, and its abundance has little meaning. This chain links TRBV7-3 with TRBJ2-5, with TRBD2 matching 11 bases. After removal of 5 bases from V and 3 bases from J, the junction contained 8 bases not matched to a gene. Germline CDR1 is SGHTA and CDR2 is FQGTGA. This CDR3 contains 16 residues. The DNA of the CDR3 is TGTGCCAGCAGCCCGGATGGACTAGCGGGTGAAGAGACCCAGTACTTC. Its translation is CASSPDGLAGEETQYF.

This clonotype was counted ten times or more. The library was prepared for alpha chains; this beta chain is a stray read, so its frequency means little. The chain is built from TRBV10-3 and TRBJ1-2; D gene ambiguous. Trimming took off 3 bases at V and 8 bases at J, with 19 bases between the two ends. Germline V gene data show CDR1 as ENHRY and CDR2 as SYGVKD. This CDR3 contains 15 residues. The DNA of the CDR3 is TGTGCCATCAGTGAAGAGCAAACCCTTCAAAACGGCTACACCTTC. It specifies CAISEEQTLQNGYTF.